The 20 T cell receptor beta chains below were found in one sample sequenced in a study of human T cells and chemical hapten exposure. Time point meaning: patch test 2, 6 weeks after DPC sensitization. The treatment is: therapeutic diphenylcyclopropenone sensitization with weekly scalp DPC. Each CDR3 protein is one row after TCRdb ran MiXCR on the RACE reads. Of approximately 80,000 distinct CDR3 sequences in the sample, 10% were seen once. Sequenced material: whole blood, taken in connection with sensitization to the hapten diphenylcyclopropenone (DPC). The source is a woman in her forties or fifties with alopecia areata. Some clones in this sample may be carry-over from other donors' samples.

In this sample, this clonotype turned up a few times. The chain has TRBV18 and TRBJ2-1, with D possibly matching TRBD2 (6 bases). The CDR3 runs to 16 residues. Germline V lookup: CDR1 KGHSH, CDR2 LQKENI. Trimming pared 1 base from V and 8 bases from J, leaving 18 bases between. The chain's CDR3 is CASSPLSSTGVDEQFF. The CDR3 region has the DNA TGTGCCAGCTCACCACTGTCCTCAACGGGAGTGGATGAGCAGTTCTTC.

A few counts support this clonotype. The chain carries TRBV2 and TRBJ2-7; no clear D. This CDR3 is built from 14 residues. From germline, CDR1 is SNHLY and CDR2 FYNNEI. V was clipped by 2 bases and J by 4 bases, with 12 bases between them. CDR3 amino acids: CASSETYVRYEQYF. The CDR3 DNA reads TGTGCCAGCAGTGAAACTTACGTGCGGTACGAGCAGTACTTC.

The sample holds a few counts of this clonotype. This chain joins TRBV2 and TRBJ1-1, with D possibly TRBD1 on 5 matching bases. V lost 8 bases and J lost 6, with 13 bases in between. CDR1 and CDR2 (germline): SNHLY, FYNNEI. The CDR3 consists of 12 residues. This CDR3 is CASGAGHPEAFF. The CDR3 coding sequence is TGTGCCAGCGGGGCAGGGCACCCTGAAGCTTTCTTT.

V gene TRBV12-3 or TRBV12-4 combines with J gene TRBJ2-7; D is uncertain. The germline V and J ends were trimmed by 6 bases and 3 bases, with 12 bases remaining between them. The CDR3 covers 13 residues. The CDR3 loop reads CASRRLGSYEQYF. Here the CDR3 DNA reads TGTGCCAGCAGACGATTGGGAAGCTACGAGCAGTACTTC.

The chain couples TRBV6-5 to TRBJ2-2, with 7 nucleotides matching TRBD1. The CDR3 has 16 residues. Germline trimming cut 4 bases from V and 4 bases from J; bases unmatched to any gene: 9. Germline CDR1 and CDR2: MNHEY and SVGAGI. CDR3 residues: CASSSDRDRSTGELFF. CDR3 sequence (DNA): TGTGCCAGCAGTTCTGACAGGGACCGCAGCACCGGGGAGCTGTTTTTT.

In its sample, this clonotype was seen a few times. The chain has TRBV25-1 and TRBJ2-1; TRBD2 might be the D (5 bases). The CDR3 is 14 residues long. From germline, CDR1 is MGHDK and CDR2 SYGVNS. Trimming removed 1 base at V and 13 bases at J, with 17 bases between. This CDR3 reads CASSESGGRNEQFF. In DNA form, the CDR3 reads TGTGCCAGCAGTGAATCTGGCGGGCGCAACGAACAGTTCTTC. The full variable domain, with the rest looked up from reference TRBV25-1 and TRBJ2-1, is EADIYQTPRYLVIGTGKKITLECSQTMGHDKMYWYQQDPGMELHLIHYSYGVNSTEKGDLSSESTVSRIRTEHFPLTLESARPSHTSQYLCASSESGGRNEQFFGPGTRLTVL.

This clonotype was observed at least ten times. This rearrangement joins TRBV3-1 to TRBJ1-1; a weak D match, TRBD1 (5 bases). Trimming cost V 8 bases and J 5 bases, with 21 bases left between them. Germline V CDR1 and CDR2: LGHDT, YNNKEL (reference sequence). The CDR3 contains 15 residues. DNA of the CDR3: TGTGCCAGCTCCCTTACGGCAGGGAGTAAAACTGAAGCTTTCTTT. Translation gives CASSLTAGSKTEAFF. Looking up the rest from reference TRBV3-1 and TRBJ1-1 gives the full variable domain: DTAVSQTPKYLVTQMGNDKSIKCEQNLGHDTMYWYKQDSKKFLKIMFSYNNKELIINETVPNRFSPKSPDKAHLNLHINSLELGDSAVYFCASSLTAGSKTEAFFGQGTRLTVV.

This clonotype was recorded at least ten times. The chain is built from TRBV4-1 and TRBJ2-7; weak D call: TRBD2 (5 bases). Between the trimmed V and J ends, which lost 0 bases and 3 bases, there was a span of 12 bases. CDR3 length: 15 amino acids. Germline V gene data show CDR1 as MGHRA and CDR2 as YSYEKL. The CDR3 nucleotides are TGCGCCAGCAGCCAAGATTACCCGGGGAGCTACGAGCAGTACTTC. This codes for CASSQDYPGSYEQYF.

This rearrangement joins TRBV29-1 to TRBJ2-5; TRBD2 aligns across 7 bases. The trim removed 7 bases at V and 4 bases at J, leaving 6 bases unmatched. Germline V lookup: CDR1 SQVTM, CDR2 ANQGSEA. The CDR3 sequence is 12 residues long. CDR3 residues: CSAGEGLETQYF. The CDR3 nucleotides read TGCAGCGCCGGGGAGGGGTTAGAGACCCAGTACTTC. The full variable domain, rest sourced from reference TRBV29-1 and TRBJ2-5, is SAVISQKPSRDICQRGTSLTIQCQVDSQVTMMFWYRQQPGQSLTLIATANQGSEATYESGFVIDKFPISRPNLTFSTLTVSNMSPEDSSIYLCSAGEGLETQYFGPGTRLLVL.

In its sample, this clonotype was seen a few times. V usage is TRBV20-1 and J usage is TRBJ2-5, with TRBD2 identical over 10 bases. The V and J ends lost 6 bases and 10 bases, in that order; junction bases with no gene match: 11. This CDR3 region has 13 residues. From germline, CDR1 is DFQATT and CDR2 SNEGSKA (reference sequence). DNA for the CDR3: TGCAGTGCCGTAACGGGGACTAGCGCGATCCAGTACTTC. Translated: CSAVTGTSAIQYF.

The CDR3 is CASTSSRTGGWGNIQYF. The CDR3, as DNA: TGTGCCAGCACATCTAGTAGGACAGGGGGCTGGGGAAACATTCAGTACTTC. V gene TRBV28 combines with J gene TRBJ2-4, with 11 positions matching TRBD1. This CDR3 spans 17 amino acids. Germline-derived CDR1 and CDR2 are MDHEN and SYDVKM. Trimming took 7 bases from V and 6 from J; bases not matched to a gene: 14.

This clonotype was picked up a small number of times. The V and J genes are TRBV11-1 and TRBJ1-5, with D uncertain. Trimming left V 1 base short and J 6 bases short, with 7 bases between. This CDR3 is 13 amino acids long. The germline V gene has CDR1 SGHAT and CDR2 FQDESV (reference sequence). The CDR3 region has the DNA TGTGCCAGCAGCTTAGGGCGAGGTCAGCCCCAGCATTTT. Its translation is CASSLGRGQPQHF.

CDR3 DNA: TGTGCCAGCAGCTTCGGGACAGGAATAAATGAAAAACTGTTTTTT. Its translation: CASSFGTGINEKLFF. V is TRBV11-2 and J is TRBJ1-4; TRBD1 aligns across 8 bases. This CDR3 region has 15 residues. Trimming at V came to 3 bases and at J to 5 bases, leaving 5 bases not matched to a gene. Germline CDR1 SGHAT, CDR2 FQNNGV. Full variable domain (outside the CDR3, taken from reference TRBV11-2 and TRBJ1-4): EAGVAQSPRYKIIEKRQSVAFWCNPISGHATLYWYQQILGQGPKLLIQFQNNGVVDDSQLPKDRFSAERLKGVDSTLKIQPAKLEDSAVYLCASSFGTGINEKLFFGSGTQLSVL.

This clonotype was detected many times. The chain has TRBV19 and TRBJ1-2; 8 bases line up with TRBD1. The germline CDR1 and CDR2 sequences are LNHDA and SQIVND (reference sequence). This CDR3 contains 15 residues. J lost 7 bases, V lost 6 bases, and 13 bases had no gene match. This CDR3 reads CASRDGQGGFSGYTF. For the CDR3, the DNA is TGTGCCAGTAGAGACGGACAGGGAGGCTTTTCTGGCTACACCTTC.

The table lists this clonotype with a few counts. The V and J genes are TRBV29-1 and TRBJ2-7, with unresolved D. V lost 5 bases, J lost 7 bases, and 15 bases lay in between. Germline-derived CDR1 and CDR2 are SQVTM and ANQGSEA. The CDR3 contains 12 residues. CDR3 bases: TGCAGCGTTTGTAGGCTCCGCTGGGAGCAGTACTTC. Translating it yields CSVCRLRWEQYF.

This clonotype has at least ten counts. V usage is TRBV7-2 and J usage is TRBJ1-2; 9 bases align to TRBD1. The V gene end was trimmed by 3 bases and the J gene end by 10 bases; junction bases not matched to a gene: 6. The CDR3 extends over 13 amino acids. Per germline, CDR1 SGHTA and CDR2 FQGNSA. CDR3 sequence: CASSFGQGRNYTF. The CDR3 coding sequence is TGTGCCAGCAGCTTCGGACAGGGGAGGAACTACACCTTC. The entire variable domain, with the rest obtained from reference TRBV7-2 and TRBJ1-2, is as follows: GAGVSQSPSNKVTEKGKDVELRCDPISGHTALYWYRQSLGQGLEFLIYFQGNSAPDKSGLPSDRFSAERTGGSVSTLTIQRTQQEDSAVYLCASSFGQGRNYTFGSGTRLTVV.

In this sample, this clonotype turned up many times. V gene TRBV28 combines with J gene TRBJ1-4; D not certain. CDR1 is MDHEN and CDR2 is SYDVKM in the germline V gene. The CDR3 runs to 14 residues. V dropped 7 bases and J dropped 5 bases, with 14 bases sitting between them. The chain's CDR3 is CASTPSGINEKLFF. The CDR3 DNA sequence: TGTGCCAGCACCCCCAGTGGGATAAATGAAAAACTGTTTTTT.

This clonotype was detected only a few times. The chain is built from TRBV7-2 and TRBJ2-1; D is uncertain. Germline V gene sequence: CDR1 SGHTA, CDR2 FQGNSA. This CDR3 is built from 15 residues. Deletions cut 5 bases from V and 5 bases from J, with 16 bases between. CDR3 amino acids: CASSASPPRNNEQFF. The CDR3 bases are TGTGCCAGCAGCGCATCCCCCCCCAGGAACAATGAGCAGTTCTTC.

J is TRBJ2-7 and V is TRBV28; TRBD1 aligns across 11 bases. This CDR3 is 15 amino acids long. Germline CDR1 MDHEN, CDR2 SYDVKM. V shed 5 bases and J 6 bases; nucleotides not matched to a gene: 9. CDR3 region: CASSAPGTGGGEQYF. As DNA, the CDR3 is TGTGCCAGCAGTGCGCCCGGGACAGGGGGTGGCGAGCAGTACTTC.

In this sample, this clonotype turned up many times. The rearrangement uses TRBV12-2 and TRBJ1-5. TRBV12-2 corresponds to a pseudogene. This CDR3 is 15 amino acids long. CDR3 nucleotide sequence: TGTGCAAGTCGCTTAGGCCCTTATAGCAATCAGCCCCAGCATTTT. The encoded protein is CASRLGPYSNQPQHF.